This T cell receptor (beta chain) was recorded in a study of blood T cell repertoires in COVID-19. In the study overall: Samples came from the United States, Italy and Spain, spanning acute and convalescent COVID-19. In each case, the material was cDNA or gDNA derived from T cells, B-cell-depleted T cells, or PBMCs.

Enrollment of patients from Seattle took place during active infection, with longitudinal follow-up. Authors' analysis steps: Quantification of nucleated cells was approximated via reference gene primer amplification. Some clones are missing from TCRdb's copy, which holds only in-frame ones; the method was immunoSEQ multiplex PCR. From that table come the V and J calls and clone size; the DNA was used to work out D and trimming. The sample yields about 310,000 clones, roughly 90% seen once. The origin of this receptor is a woman in her twenties or thirties with COVID-19, enrolled during active disease. The material sequenced was peripheral blood.

The CDR3 bases are TGCGCCAGCAGCTTCGGCGACAACCAGCCCCAGCATTTT. This encodes CASSFGDNQPQHF. The rearrangement joins TRBV5-1 to TRBJ1-5; D unclear. CDR1 is SGHRS, CDR2 YFSETQ, per germline. The CDR3 runs to 13 residues. Trimming cost V 2 bases and J 7 bases, with 10 bases left between them.